The T cell receptor (beta chain) under discussion was sequenced for a study of CD8 T cells in ankylosing spondylitis. The study's findings and limits: In ankylosing spondylitis blood, a motif of roughly eight highly homologous TCR beta variants appeared characteristic. Disease-linked clones bore a CD8+ phenotype, appearing relatively rarely in peripheral blood.

The authors made TCR beta libraries by quantitative 5'-RACE with molecular barcodes. MiXCR, applied by TCRdb to the 5' RACE reads, yields one record per CDR3 protein. The sample contains about 220,000 distinct CDR3 sequences, roughly 10% of which appear only once. CDR1 and CDR2 from the germline V gene are SSHAT and FNYEAQ (reference sequence). This CDR3 is 13 amino acids long. As regards this clonotype: Its matching antigen is unknown. Germline and junction disagree at one end, which may indicate a read error.

The source is a male donor with ankylosing spondylitis or in good health (not recorded which). This chain connects TRBV7-7 to TRBJ2-1, with D perhaps TRBD2 (5 bases). The source material was blood, either unsorted or a sorted T cell fraction (not recorded which). In nucleotides, the CDR3 is TGTGCTAGCAGCTTCGGGGTCTACAATGAGCAGTTCTTC. Encoded protein: CASSFGVYNEQFF.